These 5 T cell receptor beta chains originate from one sample sequenced in a study of cytomegalovirus exposure and HLA in healthy donors. PCR used 60 Vbeta primers and 13 Jbeta primers. Method: immunoSEQ multiplex PCR; TCRdb's copy keeps in-frame clones and lacks some. There are some 90,000 clones in the sample; about two thirds occur only once, and about 7.7% lies in the top ten. Source material: PBMCs. The receptors here all came from a man between 60 and 75 years old in good health and CMV-seronegative.

The genes are TRBV18 and TRBJ2-7; a weak D match, TRBD1 (6 bases). The CDR3 totals 12 residues. Trimming stripped 6 bases from V and 6 bases from J, with 12 bases between. Germline V gene data show CDR1 as KGHSH and CDR2 as LQKENI. CDR3 in amino acids: CASSRDMGEQYF. CDR3 DNA: TGTGCCAGCTCTCGGGACATGGGCGAGCAGTACTTC.

A word on this clone: The same CDR3 is also encoded by other DNA sequences in this sample. The chain is built from TRBV5-1 and TRBJ1-1, with D maybe TRBD1 (5 bases). The CDR3 runs 14 residues. Deletions cut 0 bases from V and 1 base from J, with 7 bases between. Germline V gives CDR1 SGHRS, CDR2 YFSETQ. The CDR3 here is CASSLAGGNTEAFF. The DNA for the CDR3 is TGCGCCAGCAGCTTGGCGGGGGGGAACACTGAAGCTTTCTTT.

The V and J genes are TRBV7-2 and TRBJ2-7; TRBD1 matches at 7 bases. The CDR3 length is 18 residues. After removal of 3 bases from V and 3 bases from J, the junction contained 17 bases not matched to a gene. Germline V gene sequence: CDR1 SGHTA, CDR2 FQGNSA. The CDR3 sequence is CASSFLPGKGASRYEQYF. The CDR3 region has the DNA TGTGCCAGCAGCTTCTTACCTGGTAAGGGGGCGAGTCGCTACGAGCAGTACTTC.

This chain uses TRBV5-1 with TRBJ2-1; 9 nucleotides align to TRBD2. The germline CDR1 and CDR2 sequences are SGHRS and YFSETQ. V was clipped by 2 bases and J by 7 bases; unmatched bases: 7. The CDR3 has 15 amino acids. In nucleotides, the CDR3 is TGCGCCAGCAGCTTACAGGCGGGAGGGGGAAATGAGCAGTTCTTC. This encodes CASSLQAGGGNEQFF.

This clone occurred a few times. The rearrangement joins TRBV5-5 to TRBJ1-5, with D uncertain. The V end lost 4 bases, the J end lost 6 bases, and 14 bases lay between the germline ends. The germline CDR1 and CDR2 sequences are SGHKS and YYEKEE (reference sequence). CDR3 length: 14 amino acids. The DNA for the CDR3 is TGTGCCAGCAGCGGCGGGGAGTTTAGTCAGCCCCAGCATTTT. As protein: CASSGGEFSQPQHF.